This T cell receptor beta chain was recovered during a study of T cells in Graves' hyperthyroidism and ophthalmopathy. General observations from the study: Model-based prediction identified ophthalmopathy a median roughly 5.9 months prior to its onset.

Across 18 months, stable Graves' hyperthyroidism was marked by no progression to ophthalmopathy. The hyperthyroidism patients had all been newly diagnosed, and their disease duration was under 2 months. Their ages ranged from 18 to 65 years. The study based diagnoses on clinical symptoms, serum thyroxine and TRAb, thyroid ultrasound and orbital computed tomography. This clonotype was counted many times. The antigen is undetermined. The CDR3 loop spans 17 amino acids. The J segment lost 5 bases and the V segment lost 5 bases, leaving 14 bases of the junction unmatched. CDR1 and CDR2 (germline): DFQATT, SNEGSKA (reference sequence). The TCR beta CDR3 regions underwent amplification using RNA transcripts as the source. RT-PCR in the first round (using the HTBI primer set) targeted the TCR CDR3. In TCRdb, the multiplex PCR reads were re-called with MiXCR into one record per CDR3 protein. The data hold 340,000 or so distinct CDR3 sequences, with around 20% observed a single time.

The chain recombines TRBV20-1 with TRBJ2-5, with 13 bases aligning to TRBD2. The receptor comes from a woman in her 50s with Graves' hyperthyroidism. What was sequenced was blood. The chain's CDR3 is CSAESLTSGRVGETQYF. CDR3 sequence (DNA): TGCAGTGCTGAGAGTTTAACTAGCGGGAGGGTTGGGGAGACCCAGTACTTC.